This T cell receptor beta chain was identified during a study of Ad26.COV2.S vaccination and SARS-CoV-2 variants (dated by TCRdb to about 2021). With respect to the entire study: Vaccine-arm donors were drawn from COV1001, a multicentre, randomized, double-blind, placebo-controlled phase I-IIa trial of Ad26.COV2.S in healthy adults. Ad26.COV2.S was given intramuscularly at 5x10^10 or 1x10^11 viral particles, as a single shot or as two shots 56 days apart. Investigators did not know the trial group allocation while performing experiments and assessing outcomes. The TCR-sequenced set comprised around 30 samples: around 20 Ad26.COV2.S vaccine recipients, 5 placebo recipients and 8 SARS-CoV-2 convalescent individuals. Trial participants were randomized into five groups of five: low-dose or high-dose Ad26.COV2.S given once or twice, or placebo on both occasions. TCRbeta repertoire sequencing served as the tool for gauging how specific and how broad the SARS-CoV-2-reactive T cell receptors were following Ad26.COV2.S vaccination.

The immunoSEQ Assay was used to sequence TCRbeta CDR3 regions. After extraction, genomic DNA underwent amplification by bias-controlled multiplex PCR, followed by high-throughput sequencing. In the paper's pipeline: Collapsing and filtering of sequences were performed to quantify the absolute abundance of each unique TCRbeta CDR3 region. T cell fraction was estimated by normalizing TCRbeta template counts to usable DNA, which was measured by amplifying reference genes present in all nucleated cells. Repertoire TCRs were annotated as SARS-CoV-2-specific when V gene, CDR3 amino acid sequence and J gene were exactly matched to a known reactive TCR set. The reference SARS-CoV-2 TCR set was derived from MIRA and filtered for enrichment in COVID-19-positive ImmuneCODE repertoires, a step that removed public or cross-reactive TCRs. Drawing on the MIRA antigens, annotated TCRs were analysed further at the level of specific ORF or position within ORF. Breadth was defined as annotated unique rearrangements over total unique productive rearrangements; depth was the summed frequency of those rearrangements. Group comparisons of TCR breadth used two-sided Wilcoxon rank-sum tests. TCRdb provides this immuneACCESS table in a form limited to in-frame rearrangements. Some clones are lacking; in checked studies, under half of them reflect an unresolved V gene, and why the rest are absent is not known. Clone size and V and J calls were adopted from that table, with D and trimming inferred from the DNA. The sample includes under 550,000 clones, with approximately 88% observed a single time. The biggest ten clones account for about 4% of the sample.

The germline V gene provides CDR1 MNHNS and CDR2 SASEGT. Inclusive of the bounding cysteine and phenylalanine, the CDR3 is 14 residues long. Just the 42-base CDR3 DNA is kept, in frame starting at base 1. Between the V and J ends, shortened by 3 bases and 6 bases respectively, the junction contains 15 bases. The study at large found these results: Comparable non-spike TCR breadth was observed between vaccine and placebo recipients, consistent with only spike being contained in the vaccine. Compared with placebo recipients, Ad26.COV2.S recipients showed higher spike-specific TCR breadth (P = 0.0014). After vaccination, substantial breadth of spike-specific CD8+ and CD4+ T cell responses was reported. The study was not powered to compare responses between vaccine doses or regimens. It was noted by the authors that total T cell responses may have been underestimated by the TCR breadth and depth analyses.

The sample's treatment or condition, from its label and the paper: 19 received Ad26.COV2.S at low or high dose, single or two shots; 5 received placebo; per-sample allocation not given. Repertoires of vaccine and placebo recipients were sequenced from samples collected on day 63 after the first injection. In Cohort 1b, roughly 26 adults aged 18-55 years were enrolled at a single site in Boston, USA, between 29 July and 7 August 2020. Ad26.COV2.S was a replication-incompetent adenovirus type 26 vector expressing a prefusion-stabilized SARS-CoV-2 spike protein from the original Wuhan strain. Of note for this clone: Its antigen specificity is not known. Base qualities were left out, and no much larger clone turns up one base away.

Sequences were derived from peripheral blood, sampled in a trial of Ad26.COV2.S vaccine versus placebo. The receptor was derived from a person between 18 and 60 years old who received the Ad26.COV2.S COVID-19 vaccine or a placebo. The V and J segments used are TRBV6-1 and TRBJ2-7; 5 matching bases give a weak D call of TRBD1. The DNA is as follows: TGTGCCAGCAGTGAGTTCTTTCGCACAGGCGAGCAGTACTTC. Translation gives CASSEFFRTGEQYF.